The present entry profiles one TCR beta chain with its context. Its specificity is not known. The sample belongs to a study of cytomegalovirus exposure and HLA in healthy donors. About the study: About 180 million T cells yielded approximately 100 million unique TCR beta sequences, as an earlier analysis found. Whole-study results and caveats: When presence/absence was analysed, sequencing depth was taken to be roughly uniform across donors. There were a few CMV-associated chains whose specificity for CMV antigens was confirmed in vitro.

Primers for the PCR totalled 60 Vbeta and 13 Jbeta. Produced via immunoSEQ multiplex PCR; TCRdb's table is partial and in-frame only. The repertoire has 140,000 or so clones, roughly 70% of them found once; the top ten carry about 4.3%. The J segment lost 8 bases and the V segment lost 5 bases, leaving 8 bases of the junction unmatched. The CDR3 runs 14 residues. Germline values: CDR1 SNHLY, CDR2 FYNNEI. This chain uses TRBV2 with TRBJ1-2, with 10 nucleotides matching TRBD1. The sequencing sample was made of PBMCs. The source is a man aged 18 to 30 in good health and CMV-seropositive. CDR3 amino acids: CASSLTGGDWGYTF. CDR3 DNA sequence: TGTGCCAGCAGTCTGACAGGGGGCGATTGGGGCTACACCTTC.